These 7 T cell receptor beta chains share one sample of origin, sequenced in a study of post-analysis software for immune sequencing data. Whole-study findings and limits: With TRBV5-6, TRBV5-1 and TRBV20-1 included, about five TRBV segments were more frequent in patients than in controls.

TCR beta cDNA libraries included unique molecular identifiers. TCRdb itself ran the PCR reads through MiXCR, one entry per CDR3 protein. This sample has approximately 400,000 distinct CDR3 sequences, with roughly 36% found just once. Which antigens these TCRs recognize remains unknown. The sequencing sample was made of blood. The receptors here all came from a girl between 10 and 17 years old with multiple sclerosis.

This clonotype showed up just a few times. V gene TRBV7-9 combines with J gene TRBJ2-7; no clear D gene. Looked up from germline, CDR1 is SEHNR and CDR2 is FQNEAQ (reference sequence). V gave up 3 bases and J gave up 3 bases, with 6 bases separating them. The CDR3 loop spans 12 amino acids. The CDR3 bases are TGTGCCAGCAGCTTCACAAACTACGAGCAGTACTTC. Translated, it gives CASSFTNYEQYF.

The chain carries TRBV7-2 and TRBJ2-1; 10 bases agree with TRBD2. Trimming cost V 5 bases and J 15 bases; bases outside gene matches: 16. CDR1 is SGHTA, CDR2 FQGNSA, per germline. The length of the CDR3 is 15 residues. The CDR3 is CASSPRGLAVWGAFF. In DNA, the CDR3 is TGTGCCAGCAGCCCGAGAGGACTAGCGGTCTGGGGTGCGTTCTTC.

The rearrangement joins TRBV7-2 to TRBJ2-6, with TRBD1 as a possible D gene (7 bases). Germline CDR1 and CDR2: SGHTA and FQGNSA. V lost 3 bases, J lost 4 bases, and 10 bases lay in between. This CDR3 has 15 residues. The CDR3 spells CASSFRGVGANVLTF. CDR3 bases: TGTGCCAGCAGCTTCAGGGGGGTCGGGGCCAACGTCCTGACTTTC.

V and J are TRBV28 and TRBJ2-5, with 8 bases identical to TRBD1. The germline V gene encodes CDR1 MDHEN and CDR2 SYDVKM. J was trimmed by 5 bases and V by 10 bases; bases with no gene match: 9. This CDR3 is built from 13 residues. In DNA, the CDR3 is TGTGCCACCAACCGACAGGGGCTGGAGACCCAGTACTTC. Its protein is CATNRQGLETQYF.

This clonotype was recorded a few times. The CDR3 loop is CATSSNYEQYF. The CDR3 region has the DNA TGTGCCACCTCATCGAACTATGAGCAGTACTTC. The chain is built from TRBV24-1 and TRBJ2-7; no firm D call. V shed 9 bases and J shed 7 bases, with 12 bases lying between them. This CDR3 spans 11 amino acids. From germline, CDR1 is KGHDR and CDR2 SFDVKD.

Many counts were recorded for this clonotype. V is TRBV7-2 and J is TRBJ2-5; 7 nucleotides match TRBD1. The ends lost 3 bases at V and 3 bases at J; junction bases unmatched: 4. The CDR3 runs to 14 residues. Germline loops: CDR1 SGHTA, CDR2 FQGNSA. The CDR3 reads CASSFPDREETQYF. In DNA, the CDR3 is TGTGCCAGCAGCTTCCCCGACAGGGAAGAGACCCAGTACTTC.

This clonotype was observed many times. V gene TRBV10-2 combines with J gene TRBJ2-7, with D possibly matching TRBD1 (5 bases). The CDR3 runs 13 residues. Germline V lookup: CDR1 WSHSY, CDR2 SAAADI. The germline V and J ends were trimmed by 6 bases and 0 bases, with 9 bases remaining between them. CDR3 loop: CASRETVSYEQYF. The CDR3 DNA is TGCGCCAGCAGAGAGACAGTCTCCTACGAGCAGTACTTC.